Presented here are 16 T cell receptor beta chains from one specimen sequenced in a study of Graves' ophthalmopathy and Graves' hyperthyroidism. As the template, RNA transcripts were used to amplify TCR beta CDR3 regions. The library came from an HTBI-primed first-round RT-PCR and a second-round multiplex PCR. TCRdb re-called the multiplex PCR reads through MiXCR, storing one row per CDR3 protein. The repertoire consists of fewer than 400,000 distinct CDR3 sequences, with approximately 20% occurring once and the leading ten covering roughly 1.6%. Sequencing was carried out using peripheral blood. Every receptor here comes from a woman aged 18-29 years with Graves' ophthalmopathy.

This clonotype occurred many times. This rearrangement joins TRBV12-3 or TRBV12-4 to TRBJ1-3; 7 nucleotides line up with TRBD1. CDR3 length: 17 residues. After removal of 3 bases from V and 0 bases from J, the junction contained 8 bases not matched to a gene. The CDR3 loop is CASSFAGTANSGNTIYF. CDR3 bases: TGTGCCAGCAGTTTTGCCGGGACAGCAAACTCTGGAAACACCATATATTTT.

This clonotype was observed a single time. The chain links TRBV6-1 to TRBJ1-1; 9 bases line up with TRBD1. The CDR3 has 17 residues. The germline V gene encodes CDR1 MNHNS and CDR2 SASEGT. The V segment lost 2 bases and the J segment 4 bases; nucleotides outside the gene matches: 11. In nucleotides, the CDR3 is TGTGCCAGCAGTGAATTCGGGGACAGGGAAGGGTTCACTGAAGCTTTCTTT. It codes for CASSEFGDREGFTEAFF.

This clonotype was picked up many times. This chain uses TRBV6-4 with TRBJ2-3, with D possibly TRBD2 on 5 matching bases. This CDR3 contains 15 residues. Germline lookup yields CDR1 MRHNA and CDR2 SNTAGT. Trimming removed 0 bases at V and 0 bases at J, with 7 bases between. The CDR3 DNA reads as TGTGCCAGCAGTGACTCTAGCGCTAGCACAGATACGCAGTATTTT. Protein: CASSDSSASTDTQYF.

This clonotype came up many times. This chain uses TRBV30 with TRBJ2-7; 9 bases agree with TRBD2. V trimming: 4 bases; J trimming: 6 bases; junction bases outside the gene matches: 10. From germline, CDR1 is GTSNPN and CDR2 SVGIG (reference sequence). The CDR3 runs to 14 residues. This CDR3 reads CAWKLGLSGSEQYF. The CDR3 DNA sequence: TGTGCCTGGAAATTGGGGCTTAGCGGGAGCGAGCAGTACTTC.

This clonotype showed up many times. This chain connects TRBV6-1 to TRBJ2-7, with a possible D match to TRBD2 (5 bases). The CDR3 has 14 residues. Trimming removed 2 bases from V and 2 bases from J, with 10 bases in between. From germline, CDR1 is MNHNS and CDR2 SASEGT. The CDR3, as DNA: TGTGCCAGCAGTGAACGGGAAGGCACCTACGAGCAGTACTTC. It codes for CASSEREGTYEQYF.

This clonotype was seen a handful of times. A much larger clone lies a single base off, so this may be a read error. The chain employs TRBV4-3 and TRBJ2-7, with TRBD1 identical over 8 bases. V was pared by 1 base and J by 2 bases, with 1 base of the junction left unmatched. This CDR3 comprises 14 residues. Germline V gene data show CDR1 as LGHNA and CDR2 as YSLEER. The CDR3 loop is CASSQGTGTYEQYF. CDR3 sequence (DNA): TGCGCCAGCAGCCAAGGGACAGGGACCTACGAGCAGTACTTC.

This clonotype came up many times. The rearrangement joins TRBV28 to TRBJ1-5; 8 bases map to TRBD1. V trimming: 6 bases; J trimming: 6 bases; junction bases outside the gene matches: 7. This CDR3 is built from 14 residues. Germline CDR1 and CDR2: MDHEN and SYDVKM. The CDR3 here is CASRASGGTQPQHF. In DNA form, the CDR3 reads TGTGCCAGCAGGGCCTCAGGGGGCACTCAGCCCCAGCATTTT.

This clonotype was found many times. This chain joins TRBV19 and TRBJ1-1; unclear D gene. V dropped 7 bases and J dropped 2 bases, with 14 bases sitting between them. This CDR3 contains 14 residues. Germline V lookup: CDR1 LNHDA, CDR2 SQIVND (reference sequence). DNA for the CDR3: TGTGCCAGTAAGAGTTTTTTCGGCAACACTGAAGCTTTCTTT. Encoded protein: CASKSFFGNTEAFF.

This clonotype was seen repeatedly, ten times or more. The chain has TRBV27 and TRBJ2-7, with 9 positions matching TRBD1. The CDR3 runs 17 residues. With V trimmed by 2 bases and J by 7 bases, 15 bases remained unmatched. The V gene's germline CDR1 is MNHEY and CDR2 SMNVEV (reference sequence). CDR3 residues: CASSLPPGQGSLGEQYF. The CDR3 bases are TGTGCCAGCAGTTTACCTCCGGGACAGGGCTCCCTCGGGGAGCAGTACTTC.

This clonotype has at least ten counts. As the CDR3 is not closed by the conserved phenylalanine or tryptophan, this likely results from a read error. The chain's CDR3 is CASSQEGGMNTEAFS. The DNA of the CDR3 is TGTGCCAGCAGCCAAGAAGGTGGCATGAACACTGAAGCTTTCTCT. This chain connects TRBV4-2 to TRBJ1-1; D gene ambiguous. Trimming cost V 0 bases and J 0 bases, with 8 bases left between them. Germline loops: CDR1 LGHNA, CDR2 YNFKEQ. The CDR3 contains 15 residues.

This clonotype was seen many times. As DNA, the CDR3 is TGTGCCAGCACCTACAGGGGCTCGAACACCGGGGAGCTGTTTTTT. It yields the protein CASTYRGSNTGELFF. V is TRBV6-2 or TRBV6-3 and J is TRBJ2-2, with 7 bases that match TRBD1. This CDR3 is built from 15 residues. The V and J ends lost 7 bases and 0 bases, in that order; junction bases with no gene match: 5. The germline V gene encodes CDR1 MNHEY and CDR2 SVGEGT.

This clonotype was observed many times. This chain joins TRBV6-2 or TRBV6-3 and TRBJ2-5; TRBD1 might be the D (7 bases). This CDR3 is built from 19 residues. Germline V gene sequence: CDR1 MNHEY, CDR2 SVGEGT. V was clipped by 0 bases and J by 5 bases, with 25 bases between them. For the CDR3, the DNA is TGTGCCAGCAGTTACTCGCGGAGGGACAGATCCCGGGAAATGGAGACCCAGTACTTC. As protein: CASSYSRRDRSREMETQYF.

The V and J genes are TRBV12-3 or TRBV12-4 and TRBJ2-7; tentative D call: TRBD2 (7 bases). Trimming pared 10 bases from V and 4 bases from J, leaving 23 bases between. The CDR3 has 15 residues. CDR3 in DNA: TGTGCCACTTCTCGGGGGGCGGGGGTCCCTTACGAGCAGTACTTC. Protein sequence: CATSRGAGVPYEQYF.

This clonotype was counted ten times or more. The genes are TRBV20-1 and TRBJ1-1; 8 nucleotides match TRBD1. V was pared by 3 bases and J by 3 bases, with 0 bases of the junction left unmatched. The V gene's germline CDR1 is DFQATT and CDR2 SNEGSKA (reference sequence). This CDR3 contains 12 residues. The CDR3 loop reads CSARTGDTEAFF. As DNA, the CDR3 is TGCAGTGCTAGGACAGGGGACACTGAAGCTTTCTTT.

The CDR3 DNA is TGTGCCAGCAGACGGGGAAAGTGGGAAAACATTCAGTACTTC. Its protein is CASRRGKWENIQYF. The chain is built from TRBV2 and TRBJ2-4; perhaps TRBD2 as D (5 bases). Germline lookup yields CDR1 SNHLY and CDR2 FYNNEI. The CDR3 has 14 amino acids. V lost 6 bases to trimming and J lost 5 bases, with 14 bases between them. The full variable domain, its missing parts supplied by reference TRBV2 and TRBJ2-4, is EPEVTQTPSHQVTQMGQEVILRCVPISNHLYFYWYRQILGQKVEFLVSFYNNEISEKSEIFDDQFSVERPDGSNFTLKIRSTKLEDSAMYFCASRRGKWENIQYFGAGTRLSVL.

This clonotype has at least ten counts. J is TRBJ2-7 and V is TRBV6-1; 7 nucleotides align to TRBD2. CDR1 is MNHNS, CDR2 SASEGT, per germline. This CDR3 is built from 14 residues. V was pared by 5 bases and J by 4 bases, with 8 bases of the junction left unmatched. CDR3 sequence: CASSPGRFSYEQYF. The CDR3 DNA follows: TGTGCCAGCAGTCCCGGGAGGTTTAGTTACGAGCAGTACTTC.